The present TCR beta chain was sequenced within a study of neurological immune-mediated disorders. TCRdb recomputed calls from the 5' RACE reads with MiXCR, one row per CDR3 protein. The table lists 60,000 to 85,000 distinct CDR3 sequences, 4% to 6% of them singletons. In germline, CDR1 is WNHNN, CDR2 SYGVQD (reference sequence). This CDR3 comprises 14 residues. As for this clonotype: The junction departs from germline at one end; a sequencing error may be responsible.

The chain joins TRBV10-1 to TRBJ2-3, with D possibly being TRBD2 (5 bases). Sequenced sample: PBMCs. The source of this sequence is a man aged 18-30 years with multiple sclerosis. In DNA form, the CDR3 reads TGCGCCAGCAGTGAGTCGGACTCCCCAGATACGCAGTGTTTT. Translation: CASSESDSPDTQCF.